The 9 T cell receptor beta chains below were found in one sample sequenced in a study of blood T cell repertoires in COVID-19. This table comes from immunoSEQ multiplex PCR, and its TCRdb copy is limited to in-frame clones, with some not included. Of about 50,000 clones detected, more than 70% appear once; the ten largest clones hold approximately 2%. What was sequenced was peripheral blood. These TCRs come from a woman in her sixties or seventies with acute or convalescent COVID-19.

This chain links TRBV5-1 with TRBJ2-5; TRBD1 agrees at 10 bases. V lost 4 bases, J lost 4 bases, and 7 bases stayed unmatched. This CDR3 has 15 residues. Per the germline V gene, CDR1 is SGHRS and CDR2 is YFSETQ. The CDR3 coding sequence is TGCGCCAGCAGCCCCGACAGGGGGCGCCGAGAGACCCAGTACTTC. Protein sequence: CASSPDRGRRETQYF.

The gene calls are TRBV2 and TRBJ1-1; 8 bases fit TRBD1. Germline assignment: CDR1 SNHLY and CDR2 FYNNEI. The junction had 5 bases not matched to a gene; V was cut back by 7 bases and J by 1 base. The CDR3 covers 14 residues. This chain's CDR3 is CASTAGQENTEAFF. The DNA of the CDR3 is TGTGCCAGCACCGCGGGACAGGAGAACACTGAAGCTTTCTTT.

V and J are TRBV11-2 and TRBJ1-2; 10 bases match TRBD1. J was trimmed by 5 bases and V by 5 bases; bases with no gene match: 14. The CDR3 extends over 17 amino acids. Germline-derived CDR1 and CDR2 are SGHAT and FQNNGV. The CDR3, as DNA: TGTGCCAGCAGCGCCGGGACAGGGGCCCTTACGATATATGGCTACACCTTC. This translates into CASSAGTGALTIYGYTF.

The chain couples TRBV7-9 to TRBJ1-6, with TRBD1 as a possible D gene (6 bases). Trimming removed 1 base from V and 7 bases from J, with 11 bases in between. The CDR3 runs 15 residues. The germline gives CDR1 SEHNR, CDR2 FQNEAQ (reference sequence). As DNA, the CDR3 is TGTGCCAGCAGCTTAGTAGGGGGTGGGAATTCACCCCTCCACTTT. Translation: CASSLVGGGNSPLHF. The complete variable domain, with remaining parts taken from reference TRBV7-9 and TRBJ1-6, reads DTGVSQNPRHKITKRGQNVTFRCDPISEHNRLYWYRQTLGQGPEFLTYFQNEAQLEKSRLLSDRFSAERPKGSFSTLEIQRTEQGDSAMYLCASSLVGGGNSPLHFGNGTRLTVT.

The chain recombines TRBV7-9 with TRBJ1-4; D remains ambiguous. CDR1 and CDR2 (germline): SEHNR, FQNEAQ (reference sequence). V was trimmed by 2 bases and J by 10 bases, leaving 17 bases between them. This CDR3 region has 15 residues. CDR3 sequence: CASSLLRGGGGKLFF. The CDR3, as DNA: TGTGCCAGCAGCTTACTCCGGGGTGGAGGTGGAAAACTGTTTTTT. The complete variable domain, with remaining parts taken from reference TRBV7-9 and TRBJ1-4, reads DTGVSQNPRHKITKRGQNVTFRCDPISEHNRLYWYRQTLGQGPEFLTYFQNEAQLEKSRLLSDRFSAERPKGSFSTLEIQRTEQGDSAMYLCASSLLRGGGGKLFFGSGTQLSVL.

J is TRBJ2-5 and V is TRBV2, with D perhaps TRBD2 (5 bases). The V gene's germline CDR1 is SNHLY and CDR2 FYNNEI. Trimming took 7 bases from V and 5 from J, leaving 11 bases between them. This CDR3 has 12 residues. The CDR3 sequence is CASTPSTETQYF. DNA of the CDR3: TGTGCCAGCACCCCTAGCACTGAGACCCAGTACTTC.

V usage is TRBV2 and J usage is TRBJ1-6; TRBD1 matches 10 bases. Germline V gives CDR1 SNHLY, CDR2 FYNNEI. The CDR3 runs to 15 residues. Trimming removed 4 bases from V and 7 bases from J; junction bases left unmatched: 4. For the CDR3, the DNA is TGTGCCAGCAGTGGGTGGACAGGGGGAAATTCACCCCTCCACTTT. Its translation is CASSGWTGGNSPLHF.

The DNA for the CDR3 is TGTGCCACCGACTCAGCGGGGGGCTACACAGATACGCAGTATTTT. This translates into CATDSAGGYTDTQYF. The rearrangement joins TRBV28 to TRBJ2-3, with 9 bases aligning to TRBD2. The CDR3 spans 15 residues. The germline V gene encodes CDR1 MDHEN and CDR2 SYDVKM. The J segment lost 2 bases and the V segment lost 10 bases, leaving 10 bases of the junction unmatched. Filled out from reference TRBV28 and TRBJ2-3, the complete variable domain reads DVKVTQSSRYLVKRTGEKVFLECVQDMDHENMFWYRQDPGLGLRLIYFSYDVKMKEKGDIPEGYSVSREKKERFSLILESASTNQTSMYLCATDSAGGYTDTQYFGPGTRLTVL.

CDR3 amino acids: CASSLAGSSGNTIYF. Here the CDR3 DNA reads TGTGCCAGCAGCTTGGCAGGATCCTCTGGAAACACCATATATTTT. This chain uses TRBV5-5 with TRBJ1-3, with D unresolved. This CDR3 is 15 amino acids long. V was cut by 0 bases and J by 0 bases, with 7 bases left in between. Germline V CDR1 and CDR2: SGHKS, YYEKEE (reference sequence).